These 29 T cell receptor beta chains came from one sample sequenced in a study of graft-versus-host responses after intestinal transplantation. The starting material, graft tissue, was processed to release intraepithelial and lamina propria lymphocytes. The table came from immunoSEQ multiplex PCR; TCRdb's copy has only in-frame clones and leaves some out. The table records thousands of clones, around two thirds of them present only once. This specimen was ileum tissue, taken less than 60 days after transplant. All receptors come from a human patient who received an intestinal transplant, so some T cells may come from the graft donor.

V is TRBV6-6 and J is TRBJ1-2; 10 bases agree with TRBD1. Trimming took 2 bases from V and 6 from J; bases not matched to a gene: 9. The CDR3 loop spans 16 amino acids. CDR1 is MNHNY and CDR2 is SVGAGI in the germline V gene (reference sequence). CDR3 amino acids: CASSYNAPGTGDGYTF. The CDR3 DNA follows: TGTGCCAGCAGTTACAACGCCCCCGGGACAGGGGATGGCTACACCTTC.

The chain has TRBV2 and TRBJ1-1; 8 bases align to TRBD1. The V gene's germline CDR1 is SNHLY and CDR2 FYNNEI. The V and J ends lost 3 bases and 0 bases, in that order; junction bases with no gene match: 3. The CDR3 runs to 15 residues. Written as DNA, the CDR3 is TGTGCCAGCAGTGAGGGGACAGGATTGAACACTGAAGCTTTCTTT. Protein product: CASSEGTGLNTEAFF.

This clone was observed a single time. The rearrangement uses TRBV28 and TRBJ2-5; 8 bases fit TRBD1. The CDR3 is made up of 16 amino acids. The germline V gene encodes CDR1 MDHEN and CDR2 SYDVKM. V lost 3 bases to trimming and J lost 2 bases; unmatched junction nucleotides: 8. CDR3 in amino acids: CASSFPSGTGQETQYF. The CDR3 DNA is TGTGCCAGCAGTTTCCCCTCCGGGACAGGACAAGAGACCCAGTACTTC.

The V and J genes are TRBV28 and TRBJ2-2; TRBD1 is a possible D gene (6 bases). Per the germline V gene, CDR1 is MDHEN and CDR2 is SYDVKM. The CDR3 length is 15 residues. Trimming left V 1 base short and J 1 base short, with 7 bases between. CDR3 sequence: CASSLLGQNTGELFF. The CDR3 DNA reads as TGTGCCAGCAGTTTATTGGGACAGAACACCGGGGAGCTGTTTTTT.

The chain carries TRBV28 and TRBJ1-1, with 8 bases fitting TRBD1. Germline assignment: CDR1 MDHEN and CDR2 SYDVKM. Trimming at V came to 6 bases and at J to 1 base, leaving 13 bases not matched to a gene. This CDR3 contains 17 residues. Here the CDR3 reads CASRGQVVTGENTEAFF. In DNA, the CDR3 is TGTGCCAGCAGAGGACAAGTAGTGACAGGGGAGAACACTGAAGCTTTCTTT.

V gene TRBV18 combines with J gene TRBJ2-3; perhaps TRBD2 as D (5 bases). The CDR3 is made up of 13 amino acids. Per germline, CDR1 KGHSH and CDR2 LQKENI. The V and J ends lost 6 bases and 4 bases respectively, with 11 bases between them. The CDR3: CASSPEGSDTQYF. As DNA, the CDR3 is TGTGCCAGCTCCCCCGAGGGTTCAGATACGCAGTATTTT.

This clone was seen once. V usage is TRBV2 and J usage is TRBJ2-1; the D gene is possibly TRBD2 (6 bases). CDR1 SNHLY and CDR2 FYNNEI come from the germline V gene. The ends were cut back, 8 bases at V and 2 bases at J, with 28 bases in the middle. This CDR3 spans 19 amino acids. CDR3: CASALRGGTTAGTYNEQFF. The CDR3 DNA reads TGTGCCAGCGCACTACGTGGCGGAACCACGGCGGGGACCTACAATGAGCAGTTCTTC.

This clone was found a few times. This sequence joins TRBV25-1 and TRBJ1-6, with 11 bases fitting TRBD1. V trimming: 8 bases; J trimming: 7 bases; junction bases outside the gene matches: 7. CDR1 and CDR2 (germline): MGHDK, SYGVNS. This CDR3 comprises 15 residues. The CDR3 protein is CASEARDRGNSPLHF. CDR3 in DNA: TGTGCCAGCGAGGCCCGGGACAGGGGGAATTCACCCCTCCACTTT.

The chain is built from TRBV5-1 and TRBJ1-4; perhaps TRBD1 as D (5 bases). CDR3 length: 15 amino acids. V lost 2 bases and J 4 bases, leaving 12 bases between the germline ends. CDR1 is SGHRS, CDR2 YFSETQ, per germline. The CDR3 DNA reads TGCGCCAGCAGCTTAATGACAGCCAGTAATGAAAAACTGTTTTTT. Its translation is CASSLMTASNEKLFF.

V and J are TRBV19 and TRBJ1-2, with TRBD1 as a possible D gene (6 bases). Trimming stripped 7 bases from V and 8 bases from J, with 17 bases between. This CDR3 has 13 amino acids. Germline V CDR1 and CDR2: LNHDA, SQIVND (reference sequence). Here the CDR3 DNA reads TGTGCCAGTACCTTACAGGGCGTATGGGGCTACACCTTC. Encoded protein: CASTLQGVWGYTF.

The CDR3 sequence is CASSADSLGVGYTF. CDR3 nucleotide sequence: TGTGCCAGCAGCGCTGACAGCCTCGGTGTTGGCTACACCTTC. V usage is TRBV28 and J usage is TRBJ1-2; weak D call: TRBD1 (5 bases). Trimming shortened V by 6 bases and J by 7 bases, and 18 bases separated the two germline ends. The CDR3 has 14 residues. Per the germline V gene, CDR1 is MDHEN and CDR2 is SYDVKM.

This chain links TRBV7-6 with TRBJ1-2; maybe TRBD1 (5 bases). V was shortened by 1 base and J by 10 bases, with 10 bases between the two germline ends. Germline CDR1 and CDR2: SGHVS and FNYEAQ. The CDR3 is 12 residues long. The CDR3 spells CASSLGGTIYTF. The CDR3 DNA follows: TGTGCCAGCAGCTTAGGCGGGACCATCTACACCTTC.

This clone was seen more than once but under ten times. Distinct nucleotide sequences in the sample also encode this CDR3. The V and J genes are TRBV6-1 and TRBJ1-5, with D perhaps matching TRBD1 (6 bases). The V and J ends lost 4 bases and 2 bases respectively, with 9 bases between them. This CDR3 contains 14 residues. CDR1 is MNHNS, CDR2 SASEGT, per germline. CDR3 nucleotides: TGTGCCAGCAGTGTGCCAGGGGGCAATCAGCCCCAGCATTTT. Its translation: CASSVPGGNQPQHF.

This clone appeared a single time. CDR3 residues: CASSERWREVSYTF. Here the CDR3 DNA reads TGTGCCAGCAGTGAAAGGTGGAGGGAAGTTAGCTACACCTTC. The V and J genes are TRBV6-1 and TRBJ1-2; no definite D call. V lost 2 bases and J 9 bases, leaving 16 bases between the germline ends. The germline gives CDR1 MNHNS, CDR2 SASEGT. CDR3 length: 14 amino acids.

This chain links TRBV29-1 with TRBJ2-3; D unresolved. The CDR3 length is 13 residues. Trimming stripped 5 bases from V and 4 bases from J, with 13 bases between. Germline V gene lookup returns CDR1 SQVTM and CDR2 ANQGSEA. The DNA for the CDR3 is TGCAGCGTTTCGACAAGTATCTCAGATACGCAGTATTTT. This sequence encodes CSVSTSISDTQYF.

This chain links TRBV5-1 with TRBJ2-2, with D maybe TRBD1 (5 bases). This CDR3 region has 17 residues. V lost 4 bases, J lost 5 bases, and 21 bases lay in between. Germline V gene sequence: CDR1 SGHRS, CDR2 YFSETQ. DNA of the CDR3: TGCGCCAGCAGCCCGTCTGTGGTATCAGGGCGGACCGGGGAGCTGTTTTTT. The encoded protein is CASSPSVVSGRTGELFF.

V gene TRBV7-9 combines with J gene TRBJ2-3, with 7 bases matching TRBD1. The CDR3 has 14 residues. V lost 3 bases to trimming and J lost 4 bases; unmatched junction nucleotides: 4. The germline V gene encodes CDR1 SEHNR and CDR2 FQNEAQ (reference sequence). CDR3 nucleotide sequence: TGTGCCAGCAGCTTTGACAGGGCATCAGATACGCAGTATTTT. Amino acids: CASSFDRASDTQYF.

The chain is built from TRBV6-1 and TRBJ2-7; D possibly corresponds to TRBD2 (6 bases). The V end lost 8 bases, the J end lost 7 bases, and 21 bases lay between the germline ends. CDR1 MNHNS and CDR2 SASEGT come from the germline V gene. CDR3 length equals 14 residues. The CDR3 loop reads CASEEGRMAPEQYV. The CDR3 nucleotides are TGTGCCAGCGAGGAGGGCAGGATGGCGCCAGAGCAGTACGTC.

This chain links TRBV19 with TRBJ2-1; D is unclear. The CDR3 runs to 17 residues. Trimming pared 3 bases from V and 1 base from J, leaving 16 bases between. Looked up from germline, CDR1 is LNHDA and CDR2 is SQIVND (reference sequence). In DNA form, the CDR3 reads TGTGCCAGTAGTATCTTGTTAGTTTTTCGGTCCTACAATGAGCAGTTCTTC. Translated: CASSILLVFRSYNEQFF.

This clone was observed a single time. This chain joins TRBV5-1 and TRBJ2-1; 8 nucleotides match TRBD1. The germline gives CDR1 SGHRS, CDR2 YFSETQ. Losses at the gene ends were 0 bases for V and 5 bases for J; bases not matched to a gene: 16. This CDR3 contains 19 residues. CDR3 sequence (DNA): TGCGCCAGCAGCTTGGGGACAGGGAACACATATACCCCCCACAATGAGCAGTTCTTC. Its translation is CASSLGTGNTYTPHNEQFF.

The table lists this clone with a few counts. V usage is TRBV5-4 and J usage is TRBJ2-7; the match to TRBD2 covers 9 bases. Germline-derived CDR1 and CDR2 are SGHNT and YYREEE (reference sequence). The junction had 2 bases not matched to a gene; V was cut back by 0 bases and J by 4 bases. CDR3 size: 14 residues. The CDR3 DNA reads as TGTGCCAGCAGCTTGGGAGCGGGGGGTTACGAGCAGTACGTC. Translating gives CASSLGAGGYEQYV.

The V call is TRBV5-1, the J call TRBJ2-3; 9 nucleotides line up with TRBD1. V gave up 0 bases and J gave up 6 bases; unmatched junction bases: 5. This CDR3 has 15 amino acids. Germline lookup yields CDR1 SGHRS and CDR2 YFSETQ. CDR3 coding DNA: TGCGCCAGCAGCTTGGACAGGGGGCCGTTTGATACGCAGTATTTT. This codes for CASSLDRGPFDTQYF.

This chain links TRBV9 with TRBJ1-2; no reliable D call. Between the trimmed V and J ends, which lost 0 bases and 5 bases, there was a span of 32 bases. Germline CDR1 reads SGDLS; CDR2 reads YYNGEE. The CDR3 consists of 21 residues. The CDR3 DNA reads as TGTGCCAGCAGCGTAGAGCCCCATCGGCGGACCCGAGCGGGATCGCTATATGGCTACACCTTC. Its protein product is CASSVEPHRRTRAGSLYGYTF. Looking up the rest from reference TRBV9 and TRBJ1-2 gives the full variable domain: DSGVTQTPKHLITATGQRVTLRCSPRSGDLSVYWYQQSLDQGLQFLIQYYNGEERAKGNILERFSAQQFPDLHSELNLSSLELGDSALYFCASSVEPHRRTRAGSLYGYTFGSGTRLTVV.

The chain couples TRBV11-2 to TRBJ2-3; TRBD2 agrees at 8 bases. V lost 2 bases and J lost 2; bases outside the gene matches: 6. Germline V CDR1 and CDR2: SGHAT, FQNNGV. The CDR3 covers 16 residues. The CDR3: CASSLPSGGFTDTQYF. The CDR3 coding sequence is TGTGCCAGCAGCTTACCCAGCGGGGGATTCACAGATACGCAGTATTTT.

The chain has TRBV19 and TRBJ1-1; the D gene is possibly TRBD1 (6 bases). The CDR3 has 14 residues. Germline V gene sequence: CDR1 LNHDA, CDR2 SQIVND (reference sequence). V lost 4 bases to trimming and J lost 3 bases, with 12 bases between them. The CDR3 nucleotides read TGTGCCAGTAGTACAGGGGCTGGACACACTGAAGCTTTCTTT. It specifies CASSTGAGHTEAFF.

In its sample, this clone is medium-sized. The rearrangement links TRBV7-2 to TRBJ2-1, with a tentative D call TRBD1 (6 bases). V shed 4 bases and J shed 6 bases, with 10 bases lying between them. CDR1 and CDR2 from the germline V gene are SGHTA and FQGNSA. The CDR3 covers 13 residues. The CDR3, as DNA: TGTGCCAGCAGCTCGCAACAGGGCAATGAGCAGTTCTTC. Translated: CASSSQQGNEQFF.

This clone is judged large. The chain couples TRBV7-2 to TRBJ2-5; 8 nucleotides match TRBD1. The CDR3 length is 14 residues. Germline V CDR1 and CDR2: SGHTA, FQGNSA. After removal of 3 bases from V and 5 bases from J, the junction contained 5 bases not matched to a gene. CDR3 nucleotides: TGTGCCAGCAGCTTGACCAGGGGGCTGGAGACCCAGTACTTC. Translated, it gives CASSLTRGLETQYF.

This chain joins TRBV11-2 and TRBJ2-5, with 7 positions matching TRBD1. The length of the CDR3 is 13 residues. V lost 4 bases, J lost 3 bases, and 2 bases stayed unmatched. Germline V CDR1 and CDR2: SGHAT, FQNNGV. The CDR3 coding sequence is TGTGCCAGCAGCTCCGACAGGGAAGAGACCCAGTACTTC. This gives the protein CASSSDREETQYF.

The genes are TRBV25-1 and TRBJ1-2; no firm D call. V was clipped by 3 bases and J by 4 bases, with 12 bases between them. The CDR3 totals 14 residues. The germline V gene encodes CDR1 MGHDK and CDR2 SYGVNS. In nucleotides, the CDR3 is TGTGCCAGCAGTGAGGCTCAGGTTCCCTATGGCTACACCTTC. Amino acids: CASSEAQVPYGYTF.